Shown below are 27 T cell receptor beta chains from a single sample sequenced in a study of cytomegalovirus exposure and HLA in healthy donors. The data were produced by immunoSEQ multiplex PCR, yet TCRdb's version contains in-frame clones alone and is incomplete. The sample holds 130,000 to 150,000 clones, roughly 90% seen once. What was sequenced was PBMCs. The receptors come from a man aged 18 to 35 in good health and CMV-seronegative.

The chain has TRBV19 and TRBJ2-1; 7 positions match TRBD2. CDR1 and CDR2 (germline): LNHDA, SQIVND (reference sequence). The CDR3 runs to 15 residues. Losses at the gene ends were 6 bases for V and 6 bases for J; bases not matched to a gene: 11. The CDR3 loop reads CASRSFLRGSNEQFF. The CDR3 DNA is TGTGCCAGTAGATCGTTTTTGCGGGGGTCCAATGAGCAGTTCTTC.

The J gene is TRBJ1-1, the V gene TRBV4-2, with D perhaps TRBD1 (6 bases). Germline-derived CDR1 and CDR2 are LGHNA and YNFKEQ. V lost 1 base and J lost 0, with 12 bases in between. The CDR3 covers 16 residues. In DNA form, the CDR3 reads TGTGCCAGCAGCCAAGGACCGACAGGAATGAACACTGAAGCTTTCTTT. This gives the protein CASSQGPTGMNTEAFF.

The chain carries TRBV6-5 and TRBJ2-1, with TRBD1 as a possible D gene (5 bases). Germline V lookup: CDR1 MNHEY, CDR2 SVGAGI. The ends were cut back, 2 bases at V and 7 bases at J, with 12 bases in the middle. The CDR3 runs to 14 residues. Written as DNA, the CDR3 is TGTGCCAGCAGTTACAGGGGAATAGGGAATGAGCAGTTCTTC. Its translation is CASSYRGIGNEQFF.

In its sample, this clone was seen once. The V call is TRBV7-9, the J call TRBJ2-6, with a weak D call TRBD1 (6 bases). Germline assignment: CDR1 SEHNR and CDR2 FQNEAQ (reference sequence). This CDR3 is built from 17 residues. Trimming took off 1 base at V and 1 base at J, with 11 bases between the two ends. The CDR3 DNA is TGTGCCAGCAGCTTAGACCCAGGGGATTCTGGGGCCAACGTCCTGACTTTC. This gives the protein CASSLDPGDSGANVLTF. Drawing the rest from reference TRBV7-9 and TRBJ2-6, the complete variable domain is DTGVSQNPRHKITKRGQNVTFRCDPISEHNRLYWYRQTLGQGPEFLTYFQNEAQLEKSRLLSDRFSAERPKGSFSTLEIQRTEQGDSAMYLCASSLDPGDSGANVLTFGAGSRLTVL.

The chain combines TRBV29-1 with TRBJ1-1; perhaps TRBD1 as D (6 bases). Trimming removed 7 bases at V and 1 base at J, with 13 bases between. This CDR3 is built from 13 residues. Germline lookup yields CDR1 SQVTM and CDR2 ANQGSEA. CDR3 sequence reads: CSAGGTQNTEAFF. The CDR3 bases are TGCAGCGCCGGGGGGACACAGAACACTGAAGCTTTCTTT. The variable domain in full, with the rest retrieved from reference TRBV29-1 and TRBJ1-1, is SAVISQKPSRDICQRGTSLTIQCQVDSQVTMMFWYRQQPGQSLTLIATANQGSEATYESGFVIDKFPISRPNLTFSTLTVSNMSPEDSSIYLCSAGGTQNTEAFFGQGTRLTVV.

The chain combines TRBV13 with TRBJ2-7, with D perhaps TRBD2 (7 bases). Deletions cut 4 bases from V and 5 bases from J, with 18 bases between. The length of the CDR3 is 15 residues. Germline CDR1 is PRHDT and CDR2 is FYEKMQ (reference sequence). The CDR3 DNA reads as TGTGCCAGCAGCTCCCGACGGGGGGCGCAGGACGAGCAGTACTTC. Amino acid sequence: CASSSRRGAQDEQYF.

The chain has TRBV7-2 and TRBJ2-2; tentatively, D is TRBD2 (6 bases). The CDR3 covers 18 residues. CDR1 is SGHTA and CDR2 is FQGNSA in the germline V gene. Between the trimmed V and J ends, which lost 2 bases and 1 base, there was a span of 17 bases. The CDR3: CASSLNHRREENTGELFF. The CDR3 bases are TGTGCCAGCAGCTTAAACCACCGTAGGGAGGAGAACACCGGGGAGCTGTTTTTT.

V and J are TRBV4-2 and TRBJ2-2; weak D call: TRBD2 (5 bases). This CDR3 has 17 residues. V shed 2 bases and J shed 5 bases, with 18 bases lying between them. Germline V lookup: CDR1 LGHNA, CDR2 YNFKEQ. The CDR3 DNA follows: TGTGCCAGCAGCCAACTGGACGGTTCTACGGGGACCGGGGAGCTGTTTTTT. This gives the protein CASSQLDGSTGTGELFF.

The chain is built from TRBV6-5 and TRBJ1-5; D may be TRBD1 (5 bases). V was shortened by 2 bases and J by 6 bases, with 14 bases between the two germline ends. The CDR3 is 15 residues long. Germline assignment: CDR1 MNHEY and CDR2 SVGAGI. The CDR3 DNA reads as TGTGCCAGCAGTTACGACCCCGCGGGGACTCAGCCCCAGCATTTT. Protein: CASSYDPAGTQPQHF.

The chain joins TRBV6-1 to TRBJ2-7, with 10 bases identical to TRBD1. The V and J ends lost 4 bases and 5 bases, in that order; junction bases with no gene match: 5. The CDR3 is made up of 14 amino acids. Germline assignment: CDR1 MNHNS and CDR2 SASEGT. CDR3 sequence (DNA): TGTGCCAGCAGTGGGACAGGGGGATTAGACGAGCAGTACTTC. Its translation: CASSGTGGLDEQYF.

The chain carries TRBV12-5 and TRBJ2-1; 11 nucleotides match TRBD1. The CDR3 is 15 amino acids. Germline CDR1 reads LGHNT; CDR2 reads FRNRAP. V was clipped by 5 bases and J by 9 bases; unmatched bases: 9. The CDR3 coding sequence is TGTGCTAGTGGTCGGACAGGGGGCCGTGTACCTGAGCAGTTCTTC. Protein product: CASGRTGGRVPEQFF.

V usage is TRBV27 and J usage is TRBJ1-1; D not certain. Germline lookup yields CDR1 MNHEY and CDR2 SMNVEV (reference sequence). Between the trimmed V and J ends, which lost 1 base and 4 bases, there was a span of 7 bases. The CDR3 contains 13 residues. CDR3 in amino acids: CASSLLTSTEAFF. Here the CDR3 DNA reads TGTGCCAGCAGTTTATTAACGAGCACTGAAGCTTTCTTT.

This clone was seen a handful of times. The chain uses TRBV4-2 and TRBJ1-5; TRBD1 agrees at 10 bases. V shed 1 base, J shed 6 bases, and the junction held 0 bases outside the gene matches. The CDR3 is 14 amino acids. CDR1 and CDR2 from the germline V gene are LGHNA and YNFKEQ. The CDR3 spells CASSQGQGAQPQHF. The CDR3 coding sequence is TGTGCCAGCAGCCAAGGACAGGGGGCTCAGCCCCAGCATTTT.

The CDR3: CASAGGAEEKLFF. CDR3 coding DNA: TGCGCCAGCGCGGGAGGCGCCGAGGAAAAACTGTTTTTT. This chain links TRBV5-1 with TRBJ1-4, with no clear D. The CDR3 is made up of 13 amino acids. Per germline, CDR1 SGHRS and CDR2 YFSETQ. V gave up 7 bases and J gave up 8 bases, with 15 bases separating them.

This chain joins TRBV6-6 and TRBJ1-5; D not resolved. Between the trimmed V and J ends, which lost 7 bases and 6 bases, there was a span of 13 bases. Germline lookup yields CDR1 MNHNY and CDR2 SVGAGI (reference sequence). This CDR3 comprises 13 residues. The CDR3 DNA sequence: TGTGCCAGCATCAAAACCGGAGGTCAGCCCCAGCATTTT. Encoded protein: CASIKTGGQPQHF.

This clone was counted a few times. V gene TRBV30 combines with J gene TRBJ2-1; 9 positions agree with TRBD1. V lost 1 base and J lost 7; bases outside the gene matches: 2. Per germline, CDR1 GTSNPN and CDR2 SVGIG (reference sequence). The CDR3 extends over 13 amino acids. The CDR3 loop is CAWSAGTGNEQFF. In nucleotides, the CDR3 is TGTGCCTGGAGTGCCGGGACAGGGAATGAGCAGTTCTTC.

The chain carries TRBV7-9 and TRBJ2-3; the match to TRBD2 covers 12 bases. The germline V gene has CDR1 SEHNR and CDR2 FQNEAQ (reference sequence). The CDR3 totals 15 residues. V lost 2 bases, J lost 5 bases, and 2 bases stayed unmatched. The CDR3 region has the DNA TGTGCCAGCAGCTTATTACTAGCGGGAGGAGATACGCAGTATTTT. This sequence encodes CASSLLLAGGDTQYF.

This rearrangement joins TRBV7-2 to TRBJ2-7; D gene unclear. V was trimmed by 0 bases and J by 7 bases, leaving 10 bases between them. Germline V gene sequence: CDR1 SGHTA, CDR2 FQGNSA. This CDR3 has 13 residues. The DNA for the CDR3 is TGTGCCAGCAGCTTAGCTCATCGAGGTGAGCAGTACTTC. Protein: CASSLAHRGEQYF.

The chain has TRBV25-1 and TRBJ2-4; weak D call: TRBD2 (6 bases). The CDR3 has 17 residues. In germline, CDR1 is MGHDK, CDR2 SYGVNS. Between the trimmed V and J ends, which lost 1 base and 2 bases, there was a span of 15 bases. The DNA for the CDR3 is TGTGCCAGCAGTGAATTCGGGGAGGTGGGACCCAAAAACATTCAGTACTTC. This encodes CASSEFGEVGPKNIQYF.

The rearrangement links TRBV30 to TRBJ1-4; no definite D call. V gave up 5 bases and J gave up 5 bases, with 9 bases separating them. The CDR3 runs 12 residues. Germline V gives CDR1 GTSNPN, CDR2 SVGIG (reference sequence). CDR3 loop: CAWSQTNEKLFF. The CDR3 DNA sequence: TGTGCCTGGTCACAGACCAATGAAAAACTGTTTTTT.

This clone has just one count. J is TRBJ2-2 and V is TRBV4-3; weak D call: TRBD1 (5 bases). Germline values: CDR1 LGHNA, CDR2 YSLEER. This CDR3 region has 15 residues. Deletions cut 1 base from V and 3 bases from J, with 9 bases between. The CDR3 region has the DNA TGCGCCAGCAGCCAAGGGGGCTCCTACACCGGGGAGCTGTTTTTT. Residues: CASSQGGSYTGELFF.

The V gene is TRBV4-1, the J gene TRBJ2-7; possible D gene TRBD2, 6 bases. V was trimmed by 1 base and J by 5 bases, leaving 18 bases between them. Germline loops: CDR1 MGHRA, CDR2 YSYEKL. This CDR3 contains 16 residues. The CDR3 DNA reads TGCGCCAGCAGCCAAGGTCTAAGCTCGGGAGCGGACGAGCAGTACTTC. Protein sequence: CASSQGLSSGADEQYF.

This sequence joins TRBV27 and TRBJ1-4; 7 bases are shared with TRBD1. The J segment lost 2 bases and the V segment lost 3 bases, leaving 18 bases of the junction unmatched. The CDR3 totals 20 residues. Germline assignment: CDR1 MNHEY and CDR2 SMNVEV (reference sequence). The chain's CDR3 is CASSFYGRPGGFWTNEKLFF. CDR3 nucleotides: TGTGCCAGCAGTTTTTATGGACGGCCAGGGGGTTTTTGGACTAATGAAAAACTGTTTTTT.

This chain joins TRBV18 and TRBJ1-3; TRBD1 might be the D (5 bases). CDR1 and CDR2 from the germline V gene are KGHSH and LQKENI. V was shortened by 4 bases and J by 1 base, with 11 bases between the two germline ends. The CDR3 has 15 residues. CDR3 sequence reads: CASSRIGGSGNTIYF. DNA for the CDR3: TGTGCCAGCTCACGGATCGGGGGTTCTGGAAACACCATATATTTT.

This clone has a handful of counts. The V and J genes are TRBV19 and TRBJ1-5; perhaps TRBD1 as D (5 bases). V was shortened by 8 bases and J by 4 bases, with 18 bases between the two germline ends. Germline lookup yields CDR1 LNHDA and CDR2 SQIVND (reference sequence). The CDR3 loop spans 15 amino acids. The CDR3 bases are TGTGCCAGTCTCCTACAGGCTCAAGGGAATCAGCCCCAGCATTTT. It codes for CASLLQAQGNQPQHF.

The chain carries TRBV7-8 and TRBJ2-1, with 7 bases that match TRBD1. This CDR3 contains 17 residues. Unmatched junction bases numbered 9, after V lost 0 bases and J lost 4 bases. CDR1 is SGHVS, CDR2 FQNEAQ, per germline. The CDR3 DNA follows: TGTGCCAGCAGCTTAGCCGAATGGGGCAGGGGGTACAATGAGCAGTTCTTC. Protein sequence: CASSLAEWGRGYNEQFF. Looking up the rest from reference TRBV7-8 and TRBJ2-1 gives the full variable domain: GAGVSQSPRYKVAKRGQDVALRCDPISGHVSLFWYQQALGQGPEFLTYFQNEAQLDKSGLPSDRFFAERPEGSVSTLKIQRTQQEDSAVYLCASSLAEWGRGYNEQFFGPGTRLTVL.

The chain is built from TRBV18 and TRBJ2-2; possible D gene TRBD2, 6 bases. CDR1 is KGHSH and CDR2 is LQKENI in the germline V gene. The CDR3 is made up of 16 amino acids. Trimming pared 0 bases from V and 4 bases from J, leaving 12 bases between. The CDR3 nucleotides are TGTGCCAGCTCACCACCGTCGCGGGGTCCCACCGGGGAGCTGTTTTTT. It codes for CASSPPSRGPTGELFF.